Below are 27 T cell receptor beta chains sequenced from a single sample in a study of neoadjuvant anti-PD-1 for oral cavity cancer. The time point is: after neoadjuvant nivolumab, at surgical resection. Using immunoSEQ multiplex PCR, the repertoire was profiled, and TCRdb retains in-frame clones only, with some absent. The table shows 55,000 to 80,000 clones, with 85% to 90% occurring only once. The sample was PBMCs, taken after nivolumab (anti-PD-1) treatment. These receptor sequences come from a person between 35 and 79 years old with oral cavity squamous cell carcinoma.

The J gene is TRBJ1-5, the V gene TRBV27, with D possibly being TRBD1 (5 bases). Germline CDR1 MNHEY, CDR2 SMNVEV (reference sequence). The CDR3 is made up of 14 amino acids. Trimming stripped 4 bases from V and 2 bases from J, with 9 bases between. This chain's CDR3 is CASSSGFGNQPQHF. DNA of the CDR3: TGTGCCAGCAGTTCAGGGTTTGGCAATCAGCCCCAGCATTTT.

V is TRBV12-2 and J is TRBJ2-7; the listed D gene, TRBD1, was not tested against the DNA. TRBV12-2 is a pseudogene. CDR3 length: 16 amino acids. The CDR3 region has the DNA TGTGCAAGTCGCTTTTGGACAGGGAGATGGTACTACGAGCAGTACTTC. Its translation is CASRFWTGRWYYEQYF.

The chain carries TRBV5-1 and TRBJ2-3; weak D call: TRBD1 (6 bases). The CDR3 consists of 14 residues. The V end was cut by 6 bases, the J end by 2 bases, with 13 bases between. Germline CDR1 is SGHRS and CDR2 is YFSETQ. This CDR3 is CASKGQGYTDTQYF. In DNA form, the CDR3 reads TGCGCCAGCAAGGGGCAGGGGTACACAGATACGCAGTATTTT. The full variable domain, its missing parts supplied by reference TRBV5-1 and TRBJ2-3, is KAGVTQTPRYLIKTRGQQVTLSCSPISGHRSVSWYQQTPGQGLQFLFEYFSETQRNKGNFPGRFSGRQFSNSRSEMNVSTLELGDSALYLCASKGQGYTDTQYFGPGTRLTVL.

V and J are TRBV27 and TRBJ1-1; tentatively, D is TRBD1 (6 bases). Germline CDR1 is MNHEY and CDR2 is SMNVEV (reference sequence). The ends were cut back, 5 bases at V and 10 bases at J, with 23 bases in the middle. The CDR3 runs to 15 residues. CDR3 loop: CASSPQTAGGVGAFF. The CDR3 DNA sequence: TGTGCCAGCAGTCCTCAGACAGCCGGGGGCGTCGGAGCTTTCTTT.

J is TRBJ2-7 and V is TRBV5-6; TRBD1 aligns across 8 bases. In germline, CDR1 is SGHDT, CDR2 YYEEEE. There are 14 residues in the CDR3. V dropped 5 bases and J dropped 7; count of bases not matched to a gene: 11. CDR3 in DNA: TGTGCCAGCAGGCGGGCGGGCAGGGGGCTTGAGCAGTACTTC. It encodes CASRRAGRGLEQYF.

This chain links TRBV10-2 with TRBJ2-2, with D perhaps TRBD2 (5 bases). This CDR3 is built from 15 residues. Germline V gene sequence: CDR1 WSHSY, CDR2 SAAADI. The ends were cut back, 0 bases at V and 3 bases at J, with 8 bases in the middle. In DNA form, the CDR3 reads TGCGCCAGCAGTGAGTCGAGAGGGTACACCGGGGAGCTGTTTTTT. Translated: CASSESRGYTGELFF.

J is TRBJ2-1 and V is TRBV2; TRBD2 might be the D (5 bases). This CDR3 contains 15 residues. The ends were cut back, 6 bases at V and 13 bases at J, with 25 bases in the middle. CDR1 and CDR2 from the germline V gene are SNHLY and FYNNEI. CDR3 sequence reads: CASSAPRTGSRIQFF. In DNA form, the CDR3 reads TGTGCCAGCAGCGCCCCCCGGACTGGGTCTCGGATACAGTTCTTC.

This chain links TRBV27 with TRBJ2-6, with D unresolved. Germline values: CDR1 MNHEY, CDR2 SMNVEV (reference sequence). V lost 2 bases, J lost 4 bases, and 15 bases lay in between. The CDR3 spans 17 residues. CDR3 sequence reads: CASSLVFMGGGANVLTF. The DNA for the CDR3 is TGTGCCAGCAGTTTAGTCTTCATGGGTGGAGGGGCCAACGTCCTGACTTTC.

The CDR3 sequence is CASSPPWGLAVSSYNEQFF. In DNA, the CDR3 is TGTGCCAGCAGCCCCCCTTGGGGACTAGCGGTTTCCTCCTACAATGAGCAGTTCTTC. The chain carries TRBV7-9 and TRBJ2-1; 11 positions agree with TRBD2. The ends lost 5 bases at V and 0 bases at J; junction bases unmatched: 12. The CDR3 spans 19 residues. Germline assignment: CDR1 SEHNR and CDR2 FQNEAQ (reference sequence).

This CDR3 reads CSVILTGYNGYTF. DNA of the CDR3: TGCAGCGTGATCTTGACAGGTTATAATGGCTACACCTTC. This rearrangement joins TRBV29-1 to TRBJ1-2; the D gene is possibly TRBD1 (6 bases). Per germline, CDR1 SQVTM and CDR2 ANQGSEA. The V and J ends lost 6 bases and 6 bases respectively, with 17 bases between them. The CDR3 spans 13 residues.

This chain uses TRBV5-4 with TRBJ2-2; TRBD1 is a possible D gene (5 bases). Germline CDR1 SGHNT, CDR2 YYREEE (reference sequence). Trimming removed 5 bases from V and 0 bases from J, with 11 bases in between. This CDR3 contains 15 residues. The CDR3 sequence is CASSRQSANTGELFF. In nucleotides, the CDR3 is TGTGCCAGCAGTCGACAGTCTGCGAACACCGGGGAGCTGTTTTTT.

The rearrangement joins TRBV13 to TRBJ2-1; D unresolved. The CDR3 sequence is 15 residues long. V lost 4 bases, J lost 4 bases, and 14 bases lay in between. The germline V gene encodes CDR1 PRHDT and CDR2 FYEKMQ (reference sequence). In DNA, the CDR3 is TGTGCCAGCAGCTCTACAATGACGCGGTACAATGAGCAGTTCTTC. Its protein is CASSSTMTRYNEQFF.

The chain is built from TRBV11-3 and TRBJ1-5; D is perhaps TRBD1 (5 bases). In germline, CDR1 is SGHNT, CDR2 YENEEA. The CDR3 covers 16 residues. V was cut by 8 bases and J by 6 bases, with 23 bases left in between. The chain's CDR3 is CASDIPGNGGRQPQHF. In DNA form, the CDR3 reads TGTGCCAGCGATATTCCAGGGAACGGGGGTCGTCAGCCCCAGCATTTT.

V and J are TRBV27 and TRBJ2-7; D may be TRBD1 or TRBD2 (5 bases each). The V end lost 2 bases, the J end lost 3 bases, and 8 bases lay between the germline ends. The CDR3 is made up of 13 amino acids. Germline V gene sequence: CDR1 MNHEY, CDR2 SMNVEV (reference sequence). The CDR3 DNA sequence: TGTGCCAGCAGTTTAGGGGGTGGCTACGAGCAGTACTTC. Translated, it gives CASSLGGGYEQYF.

This chain links TRBV29-1 with TRBJ1-5; TRBD1 agrees at 7 bases. This CDR3 has 13 residues. J lost 5 bases, V lost 6 bases, and 7 bases had no gene match. Germline loops: CDR1 SQVTM, CDR2 ANQGSEA. Here the CDR3 reads CSVQGGRDQPQHF. The DNA for the CDR3 is TGCAGCGTCCAGGGGGGGCGAGATCAGCCCCAGCATTTT.

The V gene is TRBV27, the J gene TRBJ2-7, with a tentative D call TRBD1 (6 bases). Germline V gene sequence: CDR1 MNHEY, CDR2 SMNVEV (reference sequence). This CDR3 has 14 amino acids. V lost 6 bases and J 4 bases, leaving 16 bases between the germline ends. The CDR3 nucleotides read TGTGCCAGCAGAGATGGACAGAACATTTACGAGCAGTACTTC. It codes for CASRDGQNIYEQYF.

The rearrangement joins TRBV28 to TRBJ1-2; unclear D gene. Per the germline V gene, CDR1 is MDHEN and CDR2 is SYDVKM. The CDR3 spans 12 residues. The ends were cut back, 6 bases at V and 4 bases at J, with 9 bases in the middle. CDR3 residues: CASSTWIYGYTF. The CDR3 DNA follows: TGTGCCAGCAGCACCTGGATCTATGGCTACACCTTC.

This clone was seen a handful of times. The V gene is TRBV5-4, the J gene TRBJ1-2; no definite D call. This CDR3 has 15 residues. The germline gives CDR1 SGHNT, CDR2 YYREEE (reference sequence). V gave up 3 bases and J gave up 4 bases, with 16 bases separating them. CDR3 loop: CASSSYGPGSYGYTF. The CDR3 DNA sequence: TGTGCCAGCAGCTCCTACGGGCCCGGGTCCTATGGCTACACCTTC.

The chain is built from TRBV25-1 and TRBJ2-1, with 7 bases matching TRBD2. This CDR3 comprises 15 residues. Germline V gene sequence: CDR1 MGHDK, CDR2 SYGVNS. Germline trimming cut 4 bases from V and 4 bases from J; bases unmatched to any gene: 7. CDR3 coding DNA: TGTGCCAGCAGTGGTGGGACTATCAAGTACAATGAGCAGTTCTTC. This encodes CASSGGTIKYNEQFF.

The chain employs TRBV5-1 and TRBJ2-7, with 12 bases that match TRBD2. Germline-derived CDR1 and CDR2 are SGHRS and YFSETQ. The CDR3 runs 15 residues. V lost 0 bases, J lost 7 bases, and 5 bases stayed unmatched. CDR3 residues: CASSLGTSGDLEQYF. The CDR3 DNA reads as TGCGCCAGCAGCTTGGGGACTAGCGGGGACCTGGAGCAGTACTTC.

The chain links TRBV7-8 to TRBJ2-5; 12 bases line up with TRBD2. The ends lost 0 bases at V and 2 bases at J; junction bases unmatched: 13. The V gene's germline CDR1 is SGHVS and CDR2 FQNEAQ. This CDR3 is 20 amino acids long. The CDR3 region is CASSLAKRLLAGGEQETQYF. The CDR3 DNA reads as TGTGCCAGCAGCTTAGCAAAAAGGCTACTAGCGGGGGGCGAGCAAGAGACCCAGTACTTC.

The J gene is TRBJ1-2, the V gene TRBV7-9, with D unclear. Looked up from germline, CDR1 is SEHNR and CDR2 is FQNEAQ (reference sequence). Trimming removed 6 bases from V and 6 bases from J, with 14 bases in between. This CDR3 has 13 amino acids. The CDR3 DNA reads TGTGCCAGCAGTAAAGACCCAGGAGATGGCTACACCTTC. As protein: CASSKDPGDGYTF.

This chain connects TRBV25-1 to TRBJ1-1, with D possibly TRBD1 on 6 matching bases. Deletions cut 6 bases from V and 3 bases from J, with 14 bases between. CDR3 length: 14 amino acids. Germline lookup yields CDR1 MGHDK and CDR2 SYGVNS. CDR3 nucleotide sequence: TGTGCCAGCAGAAAGACAGGCTTCTACACTGAAGCTTTCTTT. Translated, it gives CASRKTGFYTEAFF. Supplemented by reference TRBV25-1 and TRBJ1-1, the full variable domain reads EADIYQTPRYLVIGTGKKITLECSQTMGHDKMYWYQQDPGMELHLIHYSYGVNSTEKGDLSSESTVSRIRTEHFPLTLESARPSHTSQYLCASRKTGFYTEAFFGQGTRLTVV.

The gene calls are TRBV7-2 and TRBJ2-5, with D hard to call. This CDR3 has 11 amino acids. Trimming took 3 bases from V and 2 from J, leaving 1 base between them. CDR1 and CDR2 from the germline V gene are SGHTA and FQGNSA. The CDR3 DNA reads TGTGCCAGCAGCTTGCAAGAGACCCAGTACTTC. This translates into CASSLQETQYF.

V usage is TRBV9 and J usage is TRBJ2-1, with D perhaps TRBD1 (5 bases). The CDR3 length is 13 residues. The V end lost 4 bases, the J end lost 9 bases, and 14 bases lay between the germline ends. The germline gives CDR1 SGDLS, CDR2 YYNGEE. The CDR3 DNA reads as TGTGCCAGCAGCCCTAAGACTCAGGGTGAGCAGTTCTTC. It encodes CASSPKTQGEQFF.

This chain joins TRBV2 and TRBJ2-2; tentatively, D is TRBD2 (6 bases). Germline-derived CDR1 and CDR2 are SNHLY and FYNNEI. The germline V and J ends were trimmed by 8 bases and 5 bases, with 15 bases remaining between them. The CDR3 extends over 14 amino acids. CDR3 region: CASSPVGGTGELFF. CDR3 DNA sequence: TGTGCCAGCTCCCCTGTTGGGGGGACCGGGGAGCTGTTTTTT.

V usage is TRBV12-5 and J usage is TRBJ1-5; D uncertain. The V gene's germline CDR1 is LGHNT and CDR2 FRNRAP. This CDR3 has 17 amino acids. The V end lost 9 bases, the J end lost 0 bases, and 21 bases lay between the germline ends. CDR3 region: CARREPRGLNSNQPQHF. The CDR3, as DNA: TGTGCTAGACGGGAGCCGAGAGGACTAAATAGCAATCAGCCCCAGCATTTT.